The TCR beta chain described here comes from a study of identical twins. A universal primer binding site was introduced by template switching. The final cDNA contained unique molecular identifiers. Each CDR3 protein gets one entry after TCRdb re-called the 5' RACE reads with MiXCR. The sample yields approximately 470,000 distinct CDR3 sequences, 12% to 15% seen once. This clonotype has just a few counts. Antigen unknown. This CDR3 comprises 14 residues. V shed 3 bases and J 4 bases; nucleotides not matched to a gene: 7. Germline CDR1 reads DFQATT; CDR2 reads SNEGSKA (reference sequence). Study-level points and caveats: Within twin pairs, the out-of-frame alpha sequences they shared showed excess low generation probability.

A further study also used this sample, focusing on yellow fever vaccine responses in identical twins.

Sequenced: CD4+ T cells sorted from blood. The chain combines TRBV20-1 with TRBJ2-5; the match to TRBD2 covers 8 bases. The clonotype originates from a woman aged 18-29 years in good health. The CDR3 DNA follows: TGCAGTGCTAGTCCGCTAGCGGGTTCAGAGACCCAGTACTTC. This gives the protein CSASPLAGSETQYF.